This T cell receptor beta chain was recovered during a study of shared clonotypes between healthy human individuals. General study results and limits: Rarefaction indicated that sorted-subset sequencing remained incomplete although depth was large. Generation probabilities were higher for clonotypes shared across all four sorted-subset donors than for unshared ones.

As regards this clone: Its specificity is not known.

The CDR3 runs to 18 residues. Measured with immunoSEQ multiplex PCR; TCRdb has only the in-frame clones, and not every one. This sample has about 1.4 million clones, with roughly 96% found just once. This TCR was recovered from a man aged 30 to 45 in good health. The V and J genes are TRBV21-1 and TRBJ2-7; the table names TRBD2, a call not compared with the DNA. TRBV21-1 is assigned pseudogene status. Material for sequencing was naive CD4+ T cells sorted from blood. Indicated subset: CD45RA+ positively selected. The CDR3 is CASRTAGLEDKFPYEQYF. The CDR3, as DNA: TGTGCCAGCAGAACCGCAGGACTAGAGGACAAGTTTCCCTACGAGCAGTACTTC.